Listed here is a single TCR beta chain. Its antigen is still unknown. These data belong to a study of CD8 T cells in ankylosing spondylitis. With V trimmed by 4 bases and J by 3 bases, 3 bases remained unmatched. Germline CDR1 is SGHKS and CDR2 is YYEKEE (reference sequence). This CDR3 region has 16 residues. Making use of molecular barcodes, quantitative 5'-RACE generated TCR beta libraries. TCRdb re-called the 5' RACE reads through MiXCR, storing one row per CDR3 protein. In the table there are about 450,000 distinct CDR3 sequences, more than 25% of which are singletons. Study-level points and caveats: Clones tied to disease were said to be significantly enriched in matched ankylosing spondylitis synovial fluid. What seemed typical of ankylosing spondylitis blood was a TCR beta motif built from about eight highly homologous variants.

This chain links TRBV5-5 with TRBJ2-1; TRBD2 agrees at 14 bases. Sequencing input: blood, either unsorted or a sorted T cell fraction (not recorded which). This TCR was recovered from a male donor with ankylosing spondylitis. In DNA form, the CDR3 reads TGTGCCAGCAGCGCCGGGACTAGCGGGAGCTACAATGAGCAGTTCTTC. It translates to CASSAGTSGSYNEQFF.